This T cell receptor beta chain stems from a study of blood T cell repertoires in COVID-19. Looking at the study overall: PBMCs, B-cell-depleted T cells, or T cells provided the cDNA or gDNA that made up the material.

This CDR3 is 15 amino acids long. Looked up from germline, CDR1 is MDHEN and CDR2 is SYDVKM. Trimming cost V 3 bases and J 1 base, with 12 bases left between them. In the original workflow: Nucleated cell counts were estimated from reference gene primer amplification. Assay: immunoSEQ multiplex PCR; the TCRdb copy retains only in-frame clones and omits some. V and J calls and clone size are given by that table; D and trimming were obtained from the DNA. Of tens of thousands of clones in the sample, around 76% were seen once. This receptor was taken from a woman aged 80 or older with active or convalescent COVID-19. The chain employs TRBV28 and TRBJ2-5; D may be TRBD2 (6 bases). The sequenced sample was peripheral blood. The DNA of the CDR3 is TGTGCCAGCAGTTTTGCCGGGACTTTCCAAGAGACCCAGTACTTC. It codes for CASSFAGTFQETQYF.